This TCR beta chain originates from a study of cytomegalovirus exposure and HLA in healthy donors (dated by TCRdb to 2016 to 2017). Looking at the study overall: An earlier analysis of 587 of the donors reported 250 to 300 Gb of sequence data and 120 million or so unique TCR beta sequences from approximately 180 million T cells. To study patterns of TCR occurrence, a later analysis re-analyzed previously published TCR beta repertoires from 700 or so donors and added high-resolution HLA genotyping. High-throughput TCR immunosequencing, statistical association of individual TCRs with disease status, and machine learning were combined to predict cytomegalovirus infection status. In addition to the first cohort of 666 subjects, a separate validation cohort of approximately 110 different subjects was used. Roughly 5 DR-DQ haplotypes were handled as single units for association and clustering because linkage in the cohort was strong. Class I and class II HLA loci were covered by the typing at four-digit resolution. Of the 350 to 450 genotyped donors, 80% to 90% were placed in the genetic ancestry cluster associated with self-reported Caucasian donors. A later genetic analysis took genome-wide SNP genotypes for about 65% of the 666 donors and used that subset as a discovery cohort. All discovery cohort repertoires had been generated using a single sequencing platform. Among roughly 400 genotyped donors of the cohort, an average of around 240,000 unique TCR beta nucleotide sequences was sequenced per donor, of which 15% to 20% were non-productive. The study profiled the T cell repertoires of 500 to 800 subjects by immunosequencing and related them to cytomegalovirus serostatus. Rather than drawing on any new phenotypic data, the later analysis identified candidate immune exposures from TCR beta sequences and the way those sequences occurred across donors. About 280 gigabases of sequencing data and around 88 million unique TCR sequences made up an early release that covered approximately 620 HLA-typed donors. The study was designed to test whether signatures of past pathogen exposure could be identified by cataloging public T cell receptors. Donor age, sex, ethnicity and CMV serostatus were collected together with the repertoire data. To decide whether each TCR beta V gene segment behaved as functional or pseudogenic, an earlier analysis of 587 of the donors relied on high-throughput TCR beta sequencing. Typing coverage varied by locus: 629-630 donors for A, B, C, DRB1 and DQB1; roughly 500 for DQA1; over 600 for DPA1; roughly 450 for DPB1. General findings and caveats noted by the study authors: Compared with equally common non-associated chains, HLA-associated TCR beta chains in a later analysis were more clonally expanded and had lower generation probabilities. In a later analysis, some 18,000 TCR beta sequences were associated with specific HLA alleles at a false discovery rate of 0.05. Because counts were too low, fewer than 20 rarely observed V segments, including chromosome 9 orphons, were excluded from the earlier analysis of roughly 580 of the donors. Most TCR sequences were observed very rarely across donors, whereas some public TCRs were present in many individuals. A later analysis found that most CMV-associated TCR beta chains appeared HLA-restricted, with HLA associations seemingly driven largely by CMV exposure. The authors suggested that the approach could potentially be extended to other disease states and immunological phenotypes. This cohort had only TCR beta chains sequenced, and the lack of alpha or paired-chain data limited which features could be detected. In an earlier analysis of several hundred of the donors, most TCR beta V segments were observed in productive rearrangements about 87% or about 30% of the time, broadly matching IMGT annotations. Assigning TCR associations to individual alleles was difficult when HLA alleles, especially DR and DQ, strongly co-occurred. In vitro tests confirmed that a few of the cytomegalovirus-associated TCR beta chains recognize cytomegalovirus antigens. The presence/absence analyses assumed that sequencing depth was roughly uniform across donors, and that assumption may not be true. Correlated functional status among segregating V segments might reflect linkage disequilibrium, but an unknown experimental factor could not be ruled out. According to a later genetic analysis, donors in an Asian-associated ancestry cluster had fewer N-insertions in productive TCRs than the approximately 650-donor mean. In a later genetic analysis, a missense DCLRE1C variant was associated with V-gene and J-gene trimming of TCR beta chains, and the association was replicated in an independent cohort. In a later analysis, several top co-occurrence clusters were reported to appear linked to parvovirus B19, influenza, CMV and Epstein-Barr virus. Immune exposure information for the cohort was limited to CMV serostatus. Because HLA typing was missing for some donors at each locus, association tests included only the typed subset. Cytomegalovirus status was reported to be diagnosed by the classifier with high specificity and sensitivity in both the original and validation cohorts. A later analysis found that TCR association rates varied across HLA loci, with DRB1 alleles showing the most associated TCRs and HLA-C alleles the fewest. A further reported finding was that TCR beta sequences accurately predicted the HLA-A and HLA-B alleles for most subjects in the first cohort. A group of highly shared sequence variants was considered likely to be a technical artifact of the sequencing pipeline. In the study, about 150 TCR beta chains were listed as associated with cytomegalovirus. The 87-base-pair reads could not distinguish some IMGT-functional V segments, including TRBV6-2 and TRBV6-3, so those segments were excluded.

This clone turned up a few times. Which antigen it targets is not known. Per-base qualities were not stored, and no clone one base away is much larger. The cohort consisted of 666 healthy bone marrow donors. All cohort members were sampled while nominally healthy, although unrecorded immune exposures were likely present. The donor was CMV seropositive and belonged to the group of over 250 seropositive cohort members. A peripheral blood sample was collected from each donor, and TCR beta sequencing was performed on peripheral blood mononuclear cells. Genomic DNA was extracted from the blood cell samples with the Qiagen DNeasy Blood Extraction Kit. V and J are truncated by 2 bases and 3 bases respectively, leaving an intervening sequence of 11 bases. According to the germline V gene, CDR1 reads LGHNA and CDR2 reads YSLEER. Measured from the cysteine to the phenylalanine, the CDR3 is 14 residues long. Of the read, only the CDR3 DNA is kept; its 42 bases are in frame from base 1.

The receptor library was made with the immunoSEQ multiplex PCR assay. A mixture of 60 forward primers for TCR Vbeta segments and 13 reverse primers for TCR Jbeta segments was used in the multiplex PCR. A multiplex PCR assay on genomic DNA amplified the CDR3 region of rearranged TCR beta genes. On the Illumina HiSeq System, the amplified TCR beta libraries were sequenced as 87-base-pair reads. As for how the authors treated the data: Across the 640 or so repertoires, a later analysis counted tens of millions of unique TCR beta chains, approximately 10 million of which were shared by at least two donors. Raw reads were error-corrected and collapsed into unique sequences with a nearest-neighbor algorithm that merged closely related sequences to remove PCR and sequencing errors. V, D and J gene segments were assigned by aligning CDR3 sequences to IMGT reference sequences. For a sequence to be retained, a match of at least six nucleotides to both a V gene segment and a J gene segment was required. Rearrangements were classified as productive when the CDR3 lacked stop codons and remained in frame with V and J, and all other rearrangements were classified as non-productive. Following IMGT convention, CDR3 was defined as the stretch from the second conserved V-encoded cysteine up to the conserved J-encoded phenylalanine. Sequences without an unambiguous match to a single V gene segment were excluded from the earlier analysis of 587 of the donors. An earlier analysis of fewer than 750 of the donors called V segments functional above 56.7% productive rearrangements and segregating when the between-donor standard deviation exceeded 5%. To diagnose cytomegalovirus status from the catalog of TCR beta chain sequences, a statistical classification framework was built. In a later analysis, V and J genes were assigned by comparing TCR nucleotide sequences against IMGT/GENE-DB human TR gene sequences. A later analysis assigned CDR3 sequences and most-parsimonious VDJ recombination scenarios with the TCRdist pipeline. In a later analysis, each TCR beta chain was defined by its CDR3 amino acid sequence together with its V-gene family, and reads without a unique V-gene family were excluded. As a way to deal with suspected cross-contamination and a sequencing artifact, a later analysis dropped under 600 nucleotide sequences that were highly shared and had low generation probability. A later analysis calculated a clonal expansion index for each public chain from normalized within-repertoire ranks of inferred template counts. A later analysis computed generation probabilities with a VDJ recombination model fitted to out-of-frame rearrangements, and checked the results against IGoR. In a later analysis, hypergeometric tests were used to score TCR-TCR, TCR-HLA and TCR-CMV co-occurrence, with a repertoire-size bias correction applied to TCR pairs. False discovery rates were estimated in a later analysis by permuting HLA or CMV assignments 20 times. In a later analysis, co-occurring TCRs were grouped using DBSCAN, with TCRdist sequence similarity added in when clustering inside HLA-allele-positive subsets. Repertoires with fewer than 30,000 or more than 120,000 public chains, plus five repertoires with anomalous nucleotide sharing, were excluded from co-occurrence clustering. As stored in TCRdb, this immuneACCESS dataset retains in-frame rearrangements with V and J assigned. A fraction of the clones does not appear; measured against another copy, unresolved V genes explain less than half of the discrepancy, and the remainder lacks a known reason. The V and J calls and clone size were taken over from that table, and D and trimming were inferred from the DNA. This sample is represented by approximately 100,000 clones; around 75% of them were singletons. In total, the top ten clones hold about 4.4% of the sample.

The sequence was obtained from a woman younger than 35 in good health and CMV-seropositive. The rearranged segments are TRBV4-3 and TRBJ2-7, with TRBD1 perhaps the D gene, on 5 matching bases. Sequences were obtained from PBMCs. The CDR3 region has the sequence CASSQNRGLYEQYF. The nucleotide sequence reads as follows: TGCGCCAGCAGCCAAAATAGGGGTCTCTACGAGCAGTACTTC.